The 3 T cell receptor beta chains below all came from one sample that was sequenced in a study of blood T cell repertoires in COVID-19. This table comes from immunoSEQ multiplex PCR, and its TCRdb copy is limited to in-frame clones, with some not included. The sample consists of approximately 300,000 clones, approximately 89% of them appearing once. Sequenced material: PBMCs or T cells enriched from blood (not recorded which). The receptors were sampled from a woman aged 25 to 39 who had recovered from COVID-19.

CDR3 region: CASSLGYRAYNEQFF. CDR3 DNA sequence: TGTGCCAGCAGCTTGGGCTACAGGGCGTACAATGAGCAGTTCTTC. The J gene is TRBJ2-1, the V gene TRBV5-6; possibly TRBD1 for D (6 bases). Between the trimmed V and J ends, which lost 0 bases and 4 bases, there was a span of 11 bases. The CDR3 is 15 amino acids. Per germline, CDR1 SGHDT and CDR2 YYEEEE.

This chain uses TRBV2 with TRBJ1-5; D might be TRBD1 (6 bases). The CDR3 is 15 residues long. With 5 bases removed from V and 1 base from J, the gap between germline ends came to 12 bases. Germline CDR1 reads SNHLY; CDR2 reads FYNNEI. As DNA, the CDR3 is TGTGCCAGCAGTATAACAGGGACGAGCAATCAGCCCCAGCATTTT. This gives the protein CASSITGTSNQPQHF.

The gene calls are TRBV24-1 and TRBJ2-1; tentatively, D is TRBD2 (6 bases). The CDR3 contains 16 residues. Germline V CDR1 and CDR2: KGHDR, SFDVKD. Trimming cost V 2 bases and J 7 bases, with 17 bases left between them. CDR3 bases: TGTGCCACCAGTGATTCGCTAGTGGGAGGAGGGAATGAGCAGTTCTTC. It codes for CATSDSLVGGGNEQFF.